This T cell receptor beta chain was documented in a study of technical replicates of blood from a handful of donors (dated by TCRdb to the late 2010s). The library came from the immunoSEQ multiplex PCR assay. TCRdb carries this immuneACCESS record with in-frame sequences only. Its versions omit some clonotypes, under half of them owing to an unresolved V gene in the studies checked, with the rest unexplained. This sample has 79,000 or so clones in its table, and 91% of those were observed once. The leading ten clones occupy less than 0.3% of the sample. According to the germline V gene, CDR1 reads MGHRA and CDR2 reads YSYEKL. Ends trimmed: V by 3 bases, J by 4 bases; bases unmatched to a gene: 5. Spanning cysteine to phenylalanine, the CDR3 consists of 15 amino acids. Only the CDR3 part of the read is kept: 45 bases, read in frame from the first base. A word on this clone: Which antigen it targets is not known. Base qualities are missing; no much larger clone stands one base away.

The chain joins TRBV4-1 to TRBJ2-3, with 9 bases aligning to TRBD2. The sample taken for sequencing was T cells isolated from PBMCs. This receptor was obtained from a human donor in good health. DNA sequence: TGCGCCAGCAGCCAGTCGGGACTAGCATCAGATACGCAGTATTTT. The encoded protein is CASSQSGLASDTQYF.